These 29 T cell receptor beta chains came from one sample sequenced in a study of cytomegalovirus exposure and HLA in healthy donors. The primer mix had 60 Vbeta and 13 Jbeta primers. Only in-frame clones appear in the TCRdb table, and some are missing; sequencing was by immunoSEQ multiplex PCR. The data contain some 130,000 clones, 70% to 85% of them singletons. The specimen was PBMCs. Every receptor here comes from a man aged 40-50 years in good health and CMV-seropositive.

As regards this clone: Different DNA sequences within this sample yield the same CDR3. The chain carries TRBV5-1 and TRBJ1-2, with 7 bases matching TRBD1. Trimming at V came to 4 bases and at J to 1 base, leaving 7 bases not matched to a gene. The length of the CDR3 is 15 residues. The V gene's germline CDR1 is SGHRS and CDR2 YFSETQ. This CDR3 is CASSPQAGGNYGYTF. The DNA for the CDR3 is TGCGCCAGCAGCCCCCAAGCAGGGGGTAACTATGGCTACACCTTC.

This clone was observed a single time. This chain joins TRBV10-3 and TRBJ2-3; 11 positions match TRBD1. V shed 4 bases, J shed 4 bases, and the junction held 4 bases outside the gene matches. Germline V gene lookup returns CDR1 ENHRY and CDR2 SYGVKD. CDR3 size: 15 residues. The chain's CDR3 is CAISAGTGGADTQYF. CDR3 DNA sequence: TGTGCCATCAGTGCCGGGACAGGGGGGGCAGATACGCAGTATTTT.

This clone has more than one count but fewer than ten. The chain is built from TRBV4-2 and TRBJ2-5, with D perhaps matching TRBD2 (5 bases). V shed 0 bases and J shed 0 bases, with 14 bases lying between them. Germline CDR1 LGHNA, CDR2 YNFKEQ. This CDR3 spans 17 amino acids. This CDR3 is CASSQEVLGGYQETQYF. The CDR3 DNA sequence: TGTGCCAGCAGCCAAGAGGTCCTAGGCGGGTACCAAGAGACCCAGTACTTC.

The chain couples TRBV5-4 to TRBJ2-2; maybe TRBD2 (5 bases). Germline CDR1 is SGHNT and CDR2 is YYREEE (reference sequence). Trimming stripped 0 bases from V and 4 bases from J, with 10 bases between. The CDR3 sequence is 15 residues long. CDR3 residues: CASSLGEGSTGELFF. In DNA form, the CDR3 reads TGTGCCAGCAGCTTGGGTGAGGGAAGCACCGGGGAGCTGTTTTTT. Full variable domain (missing parts from reference TRBV5-4 and TRBJ2-2): ETGVTQSPTHLIKTRGQQVTLRCSSQSGHNTVSWYQQALGQGPQFIFQYYREEENGRGNFPPRFSGLQFPNYSSELNVNALELDDSALYLCASSLGEGSTGELFFGEGSRLTVL.

The V and J genes are TRBV6-5 and TRBJ2-1, with 13 bases matching TRBD2. After removal of 6 bases from V and 7 bases from J, the junction contained 6 bases not matched to a gene. Germline V gene sequence: CDR1 MNHEY, CDR2 SVGAGI. The CDR3 runs to 15 residues. CDR3 bases: TGTGCCAGCAGCCTCGGGACTAGCGGGATTAATGAGCAGTTCTTC. This codes for CASSLGTSGINEQFF.

This sequence joins TRBV28 and TRBJ2-7; D is perhaps TRBD2 (6 bases). CDR3 length: 13 residues. Germline-derived CDR1 and CDR2 are MDHEN and SYDVKM. The V gene lost 2 bases and the J gene lost 2 bases, with 7 bases spanning the gap. CDR3 coding DNA: TGTGCCAGCAGTTTAAGGACTACCTACGAGCAGTACTTC. It specifies CASSLRTTYEQYF. Complete variable domain (other parts from reference TRBV28 and TRBJ2-7): DVKVTQSSRYLVKRTGEKVFLECVQDMDHENMFWYRQDPGLGLRLIYFSYDVKMKEKGDIPEGYSVSREKKERFSLILESASTNQTSMYLCASSLRTTYEQYFGPGTRLTVT.

This chain joins TRBV19 and TRBJ1-1; tentatively, D is TRBD1 (6 bases). CDR3 length equals 14 residues. The V and J ends lost 10 bases and 0 bases respectively, with 15 bases between them. The germline V gene encodes CDR1 LNHDA and CDR2 SQIVND (reference sequence). The CDR3 spells CATKTGQMNTEAFF. The CDR3 DNA reads as TGTGCCACAAAGACTGGACAGATGAACACTGAAGCTTTCTTT.

The gene calls are TRBV11-2 and TRBJ1-1, with a possible D match to TRBD1 (5 bases). The CDR3 spans 14 residues. Trimming shortened V by 4 bases and J by 9 bases, and 18 bases separated the two germline ends. From germline, CDR1 is SGHAT and CDR2 FQNNGV. As DNA, the CDR3 is TGTGCCAGCAGCTCTACCGGGACTCCCCTTCAAGCTTTCTTT. Translating gives CASSSTGTPLQAFF.

The CDR3 spells CASSPTGQDYGYTF. CDR3 coding DNA: TGTGCCAGCTCACCCACAGGACAGGACTATGGCTACACCTTC. The chain employs TRBV18 and TRBJ1-2; TRBD1 aligns across 7 bases. CDR1 is KGHSH and CDR2 is LQKENI in the germline V gene. Germline trimming cut 3 bases from V and 3 bases from J; bases unmatched to any gene: 4. The CDR3 is 14 residues long.

In its sample, this clone was seen a few times. The same CDR3 is also encoded by other DNA sequences in this sample. V is TRBV10-3 and J is TRBJ1-1; weak D call: TRBD1 (5 bases). Germline V CDR1 and CDR2: ENHRY, SYGVKD. This CDR3 region has 13 residues. With 4 bases removed from V and 1 base from J, the gap between germline ends came to 7 bases. In DNA form, the CDR3 reads TGTGCCATCAGTGGCACAGGGAACACTGAAGCTTTCTTT. It codes for CAISGTGNTEAFF.

The chain uses TRBV14 and TRBJ2-3; unclear D gene. CDR3 length equals 15 residues. In germline, CDR1 is SGHDN, CDR2 FVKESK. Between the trimmed V and J ends, which lost 1 base and 2 bases, there was a span of 10 bases. CDR3 region: CASSQGLVYTDTQYF. The CDR3 nucleotides read TGTGCCAGCAGCCAAGGCCTAGTTTACACAGATACGCAGTATTTT.

This clone was detected only once. V and J are TRBV11-2 and TRBJ1-1; D is possibly TRBD1 (5 bases). The CDR3 totals 15 residues. V dropped 2 bases and J dropped 3 bases, with 13 bases sitting between them. CDR1 and CDR2 (germline): SGHAT, FQNNGV. The CDR3 DNA sequence: TGTGCCAGCAGCTTAATCCCAGGGCTGCACACTGAAGCTTTCTTT. Protein: CASSLIPGLHTEAFF.

This chain uses TRBV11-3 with TRBJ2-5; 9 positions match TRBD1. This CDR3 has 15 residues. CDR1 is SGHNT, CDR2 YENEEA, per germline. The J segment lost 0 bases and the V segment lost 4 bases, leaving 3 bases of the junction unmatched. CDR3 sequence: CASSSGTGYQETQYF. DNA for the CDR3: TGTGCCAGCAGCTCCGGGACAGGGTACCAAGAGACCCAGTACTTC.

This sequence joins TRBV10-3 and TRBJ1-4; D remains unclear. Germline assignment: CDR1 ENHRY and CDR2 SYGVKD. Trimming removed 0 bases from V and 6 bases from J, with 8 bases in between. This CDR3 spans 14 amino acids. CDR3 in DNA: TGTGCCATCAGTGAGTCGACTAGGGATGAAAAACTGTTTTTT. Protein product: CAISESTRDEKLFF.

J is TRBJ2-7 and V is TRBV6-6; D might be TRBD1 (5 bases). The V and J ends lost 11 bases and 1 base respectively, with 15 bases between them. The CDR3 length is 13 residues. CDR1 is MNHNY, CDR2 SVGAGI, per germline (reference sequence). CDR3 amino acids: CAASRDSSYEQYF. CDR3 in DNA: TGTGCCGCCTCTCGTGACAGTTCCTACGAGCAGTACTTC.

The CDR3 here is CASSGTGDIPDTQYF. CDR3 nucleotides: TGTGCCAGCAGTGGGACAGGGGACATACCGGATACGCAGTATTTT. V and J are TRBV2 and TRBJ2-3; 9 nucleotides align to TRBD1. The CDR3 sequence is 15 residues long. CDR1 and CDR2 (germline): SNHLY, FYNNEI. V was pared by 4 bases and J by 6 bases, with 8 bases of the junction left unmatched. Full variable domain (rest looked up from reference TRBV2 and TRBJ2-3): EPEVTQTPSHQVTQMGQEVILRCVPISNHLYFYWYRQILGQKVEFLVSFYNNEISEKSEIFDDQFSVERPDGSNFTLKIRSTKLEDSAMYFCASSGTGDIPDTQYFGPGTRLTVL.

This chain links TRBV5-4 with TRBJ2-3, with 13 bases lining up with TRBD2. This CDR3 is built from 16 residues. J was trimmed by 9 bases and V by 4 bases; bases with no gene match: 11. Looked up from germline, CDR1 is SGHNT and CDR2 is YYREEE (reference sequence). The CDR3 DNA reads TGTGCCAGCAGCGGGGGGACTAGCGGGACCATGCAGACGCAGTATTTT. Its protein is CASSGGTSGTMQTQYF.

The gene calls are TRBV28 and TRBJ1-2, with 9 bases that match TRBD1. The V gene end was trimmed by 6 bases and the J gene end by 11 bases; junction bases not matched to a gene: 4. Germline CDR1 is MDHEN and CDR2 is SYDVKM. This CDR3 is 11 amino acids long. CDR3 loop: CASRGDRDYTF. In DNA form, the CDR3 reads TGTGCCAGCAGAGGGGACAGGGATTACACCTTC.

This chain uses TRBV28 with TRBJ2-3; TRBD1 matches at 7 bases. CDR3 length: 15 amino acids. V shed 6 bases and J 0 bases; nucleotides not matched to a gene: 6. The germline V gene encodes CDR1 MDHEN and CDR2 SYDVKM. In nucleotides, the CDR3 is TGTGCCAGCAGGAGTCCGACAGGGAGCACAGATACGCAGTATTTT. Its protein product is CASRSPTGSTDTQYF.

A few counts support this clone. The chain is built from TRBV4-1 and TRBJ1-2; 7 nucleotides line up with TRBD1. Losses at the gene ends were 2 bases for V and 5 bases for J; bases not matched to a gene: 8. Germline loops: CDR1 MGHRA, CDR2 YSYEKL. This CDR3 spans 15 amino acids. As DNA, the CDR3 is TGCGCCAGCAGCCAATGGGACAGCAGCCTTTATGGCTACACCTTC. This codes for CASSQWDSSLYGYTF.

V usage is TRBV25-1 and J usage is TRBJ2-1; 10 bases align to TRBD1. Germline CDR1 reads MGHDK; CDR2 reads SYGVNS. V gave up 0 bases and J gave up 7 bases; unmatched junction bases: 12. The CDR3 spans 18 residues. In nucleotides, the CDR3 is TGTGCCAGCAGTGAATACGAATCCGGGACAGGGGTAGGGAATGAGCAGTTCTTC. The encoded protein is CASSEYESGTGVGNEQFF.

This clone appeared once. The chain has TRBV14 and TRBJ1-4; TRBD1 might be the D (5 bases). CDR3 size: 15 residues. With 1 base removed from V and 5 bases from J, the gap between germline ends came to 11 bases. Germline lookup yields CDR1 SGHDN and CDR2 FVKESK. The CDR3 reads CASSQVAGRNEKLFF. CDR3 in DNA: TGTGCCAGCAGCCAAGTGGCAGGGCGAAATGAAAAACTGTTTTTT.

CDR3 sequence reads: CASSTGKHTEAFF. For the CDR3, the DNA is TGTGCCAGCAGTACAGGGAAGCACACTGAAGCTTTCTTT. This chain links TRBV6-4 with TRBJ1-1; D perhaps matches TRBD1 (6 bases). The germline V gene encodes CDR1 MRHNA and CDR2 SNTAGT. The CDR3 loop spans 13 amino acids. V was cut by 5 bases and J by 3 bases, with 10 bases left in between.

The rearrangement uses TRBV7-6 and TRBJ1-5, with D tentatively TRBD1 (6 bases). The CDR3 is 15 residues long. Germline CDR1 reads SGHVS; CDR2 reads FNYEAQ. Trimming removed 5 bases at V and 4 bases at J, with 15 bases between. The CDR3 reads CASSQTGQPNQPQHF. The CDR3 bases are TGTGCCAGCAGCCAGACGGGACAACCGAATCAGCCCCAGCATTTT.

V usage is TRBV23-1 and J usage is TRBJ1-1; the D gene is possibly TRBD1 (5 bases). TRBV23-1 is given ORF status, its function remaining uncertain. There are 13 residues in the CDR3. V dropped 4 bases and J dropped 1 base, with 7 bases sitting between them. For the CDR3, the DNA is TGCGCCAGCAGTCTCAGGGAGAACACTGAAGCTTTCTTT. Residues: CASSLRENTEAFF.

Of note for this clone: An end of the junction does not agree with germline; a read error may underlie this. CDR3 nucleotide sequence: TGTTCCAGCAGCCCCATAGTGAACACTGAAGCTTTCTTT. Protein: CSSSPIVNTEAFF. The gene calls are TRBV7-9 and TRBJ1-1, with D uncertain. Germline-derived CDR1 and CDR2 are SEHNR and FQNEAQ (reference sequence). This CDR3 contains 13 residues.

The chain employs TRBV29-1 and TRBJ2-7, with D unclear. With 7 bases removed from V and 0 bases from J, the gap between germline ends came to 7 bases. Germline loops: CDR1 SQVTM, CDR2 ANQGSEA. CDR3 length: 11 amino acids. The CDR3 protein is CSAESSYEQYF. The CDR3 coding sequence is TGCAGCGCGGAGAGCTCCTACGAGCAGTACTTC.

This chain links TRBV27 with TRBJ1-4, with D possibly TRBD1 on 5 matching bases. Looked up from germline, CDR1 is MNHEY and CDR2 is SMNVEV (reference sequence). Trimming stripped 6 bases from V and 4 bases from J, with 12 bases between. This CDR3 region has 14 residues. CDR3 nucleotides: TGTGCCAGCAGCTACGACAGATATAATGAAAAACTGTTTTTT. It yields the protein CASSYDRYNEKLFF.

The chain combines TRBV29-1 with TRBJ1-4; D is ambiguous. Germline V gives CDR1 SQVTM, CDR2 ANQGSEA. The V end lost 6 bases, the J end lost 2 bases, and 10 bases lay between the germline ends. The CDR3 extends over 13 amino acids. CDR3 protein: CSVSTRTNEKLFF. CDR3 bases: TGCAGCGTGTCTACGAGGACTAATGAAAAACTGTTTTTT.